This entry is about one TCR beta chain. The antigen is undetermined. The record originates from a study of OX40 agonist ivuxolimab in advanced cancers. As for the study in general: Partial responses were recorded for three patients, including one with hepatocellular carcinoma and two with cutaneous melanoma.

This CDR3 has 11 residues. The V gene's germline CDR1 is DFQATT and CDR2 SNEGSKA (reference sequence). V shed 0 bases and J shed 2 bases, with 2 bases lying between them. Sequenced by immunoSEQ multiplex PCR; TCRdb stores in-frame clones only, minus some. The repertoire holds 100,000 or so clones, with roughly 95% as singletons. Study observations and caveats: There were, on average, more expanded clones in CD8+ T cells than in CD4+. The work left the antigen specificity of expanded peripheral T cells undetermined.

This sample comprised CD4+ or CD8+ T cells sorted from blood, obtained in a trial of the OX40 agonist ivuxolimab. V and J are TRBV20-1 and TRBJ2-7; no clear D. This sequence originates from an adult with an advanced solid tumor such as melanoma, head and neck, liver or kidney cancer. The CDR3 region has the DNA TGCAGTGCTAGAGAGACCTACGAGCAGTACTTC. Protein: CSARETYEQYF.